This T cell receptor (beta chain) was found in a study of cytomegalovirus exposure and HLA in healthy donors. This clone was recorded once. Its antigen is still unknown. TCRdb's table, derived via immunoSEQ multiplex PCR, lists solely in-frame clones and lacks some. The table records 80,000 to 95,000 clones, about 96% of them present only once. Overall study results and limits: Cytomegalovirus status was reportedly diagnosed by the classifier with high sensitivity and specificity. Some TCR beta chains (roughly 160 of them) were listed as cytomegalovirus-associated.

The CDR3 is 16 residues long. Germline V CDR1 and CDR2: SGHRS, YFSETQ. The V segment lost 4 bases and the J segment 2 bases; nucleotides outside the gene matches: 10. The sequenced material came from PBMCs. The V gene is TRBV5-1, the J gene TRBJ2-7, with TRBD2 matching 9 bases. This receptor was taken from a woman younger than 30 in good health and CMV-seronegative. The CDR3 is CASSQPTSGFTYEQYF. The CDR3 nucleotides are TGCGCCAGCAGCCAACCAACTAGCGGGTTTACCTACGAGCAGTACTTC.